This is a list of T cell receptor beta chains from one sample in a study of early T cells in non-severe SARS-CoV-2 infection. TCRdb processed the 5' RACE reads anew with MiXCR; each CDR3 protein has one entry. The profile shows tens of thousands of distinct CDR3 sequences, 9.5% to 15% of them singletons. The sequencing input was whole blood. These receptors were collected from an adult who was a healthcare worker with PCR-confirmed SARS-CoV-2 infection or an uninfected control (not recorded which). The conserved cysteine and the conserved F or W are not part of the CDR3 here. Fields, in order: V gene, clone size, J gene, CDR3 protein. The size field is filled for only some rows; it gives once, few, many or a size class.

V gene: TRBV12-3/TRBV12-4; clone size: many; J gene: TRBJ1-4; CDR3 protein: ASRIQGDGEKLF
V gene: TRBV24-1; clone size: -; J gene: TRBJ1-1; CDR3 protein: ATSDFPRTGQNTEAF
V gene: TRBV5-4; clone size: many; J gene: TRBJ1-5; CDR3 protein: ASSPVEGAQGQPQH
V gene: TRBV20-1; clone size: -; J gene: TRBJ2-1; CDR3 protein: SATNSWGTVREQF
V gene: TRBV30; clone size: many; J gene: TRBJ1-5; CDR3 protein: AWSARELQPQH
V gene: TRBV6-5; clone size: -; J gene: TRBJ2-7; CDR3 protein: ASTRSQGATEQY
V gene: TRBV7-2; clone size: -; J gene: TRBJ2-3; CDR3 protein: ASSSVTQY
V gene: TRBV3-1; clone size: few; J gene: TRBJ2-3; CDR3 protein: ASSQEALKTDTQY
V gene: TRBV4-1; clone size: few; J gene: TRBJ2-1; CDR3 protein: ASSQDGGDYNEQF
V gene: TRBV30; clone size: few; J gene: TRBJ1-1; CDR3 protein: AWSNSLNTEAF
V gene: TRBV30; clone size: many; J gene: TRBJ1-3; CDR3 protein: AWRHGRISGNTIY
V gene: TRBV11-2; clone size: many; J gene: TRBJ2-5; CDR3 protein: ASSLTLAGQETQY
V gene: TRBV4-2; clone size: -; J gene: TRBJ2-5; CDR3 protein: ASSQASRETQY
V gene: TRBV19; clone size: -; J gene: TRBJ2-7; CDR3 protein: ASSPDRGYEQY
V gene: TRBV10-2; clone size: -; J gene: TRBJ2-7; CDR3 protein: ASGRQGNEQY
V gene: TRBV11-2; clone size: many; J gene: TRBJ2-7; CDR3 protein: ASSLVNEQY
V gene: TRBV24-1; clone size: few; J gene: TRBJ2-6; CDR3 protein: ATGTASGANVLT
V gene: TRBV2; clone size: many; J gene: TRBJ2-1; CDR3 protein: ASRGEDSYNEQF
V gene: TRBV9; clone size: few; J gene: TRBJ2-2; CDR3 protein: ASSVARAGAGELF
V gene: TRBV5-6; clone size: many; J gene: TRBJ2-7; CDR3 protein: ASSFSGSYEQY
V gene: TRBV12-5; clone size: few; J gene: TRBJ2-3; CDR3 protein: ASGLVPRRASSTDTQY
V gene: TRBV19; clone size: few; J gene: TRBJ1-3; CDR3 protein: ASSIRGTGNTIY
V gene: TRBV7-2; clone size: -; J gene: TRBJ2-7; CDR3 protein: ASSMVLAGAVYEQY
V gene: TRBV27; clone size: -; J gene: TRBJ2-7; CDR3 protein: ASSSRARYEQY
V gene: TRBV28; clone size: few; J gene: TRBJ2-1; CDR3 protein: ASRDAGGQGNEQF
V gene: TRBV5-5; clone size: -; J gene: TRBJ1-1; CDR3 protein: ASSFGRNTEAF
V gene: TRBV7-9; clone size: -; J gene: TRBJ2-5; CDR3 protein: ASSLASVGETQY
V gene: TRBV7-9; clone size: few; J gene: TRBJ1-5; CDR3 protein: ASSLEGFDRPQH
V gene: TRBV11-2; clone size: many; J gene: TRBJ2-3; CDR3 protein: ASRPSGRGDTQY
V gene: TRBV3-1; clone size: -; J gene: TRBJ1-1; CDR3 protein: ASRAGGITEAF
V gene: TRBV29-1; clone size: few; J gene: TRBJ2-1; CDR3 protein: SAASGTANQMGQF
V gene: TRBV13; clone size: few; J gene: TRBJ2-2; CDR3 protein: ASSLDPTGRGSNTGELF
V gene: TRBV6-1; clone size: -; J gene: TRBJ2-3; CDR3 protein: ASSEARQGRTDTQY
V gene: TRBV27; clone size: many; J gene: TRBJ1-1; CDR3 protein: ASSSPGQGVFEAF
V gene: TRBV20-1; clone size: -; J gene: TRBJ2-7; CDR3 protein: SARGPRDRGSLEQY
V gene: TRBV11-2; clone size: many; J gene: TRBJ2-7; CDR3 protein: ASSLGFSNLEQY
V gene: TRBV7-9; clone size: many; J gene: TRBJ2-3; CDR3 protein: ASSSLRVLQDGDTQY
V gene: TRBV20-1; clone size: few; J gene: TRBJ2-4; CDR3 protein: SASWGHRDIQY
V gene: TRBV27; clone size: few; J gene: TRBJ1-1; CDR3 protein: ASSLIGGEAF
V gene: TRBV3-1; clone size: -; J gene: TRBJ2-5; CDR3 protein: ASSQVGGGTKFQETQY
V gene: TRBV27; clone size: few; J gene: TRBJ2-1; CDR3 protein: ASSFGDSYNEQF
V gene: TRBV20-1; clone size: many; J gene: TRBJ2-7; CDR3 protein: SAPPTSGGGKGSYEQY
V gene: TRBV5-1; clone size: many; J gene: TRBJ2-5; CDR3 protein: ASGTLETQY